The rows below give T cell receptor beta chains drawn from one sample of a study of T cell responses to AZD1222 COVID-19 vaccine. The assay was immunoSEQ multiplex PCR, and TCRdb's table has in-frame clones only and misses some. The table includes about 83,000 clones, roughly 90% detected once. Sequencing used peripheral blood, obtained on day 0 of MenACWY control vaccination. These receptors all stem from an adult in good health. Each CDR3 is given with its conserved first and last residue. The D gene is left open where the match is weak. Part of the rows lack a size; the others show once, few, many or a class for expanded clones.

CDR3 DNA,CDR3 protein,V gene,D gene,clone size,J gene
TGTGCCAGCAGCTTAGGACAGGGGGTCGATCAGCCCCAGCATTTT,CASSLGQGVDQPQHF,TRBV7-9,TRBD1,NA,TRBJ1-5
TGTGCCAGCAGCGTAGCGGGCGAGCTACCAGCCTACAATGAGCAGTTCTTC,CASSVAGELPAYNEQFF,TRBV9,NA,NA,TRBJ2-1
TGCGCCAGCAGCCCTGACCAAGACGAGGGGGGACAGGGGTATCGTGGCACAGATACGCAGTATTTT,CASSPDQDEGGQGYRGTDTQYF,TRBV4-3,TRBD1,NA,TRBJ2-3
TGCGCCAGCAGCCTAAGAAACGGACTAGCGGGAAGAGATGAGCAGTTCTTC,CASSLRNGLAGRDEQFF,TRBV4-3,TRBD2,NA,TRBJ2-1
TGTGCCACCAGCAGAGAAGCGCGTACCCCCTACGAGCAGTACTTC,CATSREARTPYEQYF,TRBV15,NA,NA,TRBJ2-7
TGTGCCAGCAGTTTCTATATGGGGAGCACTGGAAACACCATATATTTT,CASSFYMGSTGNTIYF,TRBV6-5,NA,once,TRBJ1-3
TGTGCCAGCAGTGAATATGGAAAAAGGGATACGACTAATTCACCCCTCCACTTT,CASSEYGKRDTTNSPLHF,TRBV25-1,NA,NA,TRBJ1-6
TGTGCCAGCAGCTTTGACACGCGTGGCTACACCTTC,CASSFDTRGYTF,TRBV11-2,NA,NA,TRBJ1-2
TGTGCCAGCACGGCGGGAGGATTGGCAGATACGCAGTATTTT,CASTAGGLADTQYF,TRBV28,TRBD2,NA,TRBJ2-3
TGTGCCAGCAGCCCTACAGGGGGAAACAATCAGCCCCAGCATTTT,CASSPTGGNNQPQHF,TRBV3-1/TRBV3-2,TRBD1,NA,TRBJ1-5
TGTGCCAGCAGCTACGTGACAGGGGACTATGGCTACACCTTC,CASSYVTGDYGYTF,TRBV28,TRBD1,NA,TRBJ1-2
TGTGCCAGCAGCCCGGACGCGGGAGGAAGGACCGGGGAGCTGTTTTTT,CASSPDAGGRTGELFF,TRBV7-3,TRBD2,NA,TRBJ2-2
TGTGCCAGCAGCTTAGGGGGACCCTACGAGCAGTACTTC,CASSLGGPYEQYF,TRBV11-1,NA,NA,TRBJ2-7
TGCAGTGCTAGTCCGCTATGGAACCAAGAGACCCAGTACTTC,CSASPLWNQETQYF,TRBV20-1,NA,NA,TRBJ2-5
TGTGCCAGCAGCTTAGCATTAACGGGGCAGCCCCAGCATTTT,CASSLALTGQPQHF,TRBV7-2,NA,once,TRBJ1-5
TGCGCCAGCAGCCAAGAAACCGGGGGCTTGGGGGAAGCTTTCTTT,CASSQETGGLGEAFF,TRBV5-1,NA,NA,TRBJ1-1
TGTGCCAGCAGCCGATGGGAGAGCTCCTACAATGAGCAGTTCTTC,CASSRWESSYNEQFF,TRBV11-2,NA,NA,TRBJ2-1
TGTGCCAGCTCACCGGGACAGGGAAACCCCTACGAGCAGTACTTC,CASSPGQGNPYEQYF,TRBV18,TRBD1,NA,TRBJ2-7
TGCGCCAGCAGCCAAGACCCCGATCGGCCCCAGCATTTT,CASSQDPDRPQHF,TRBV4-1,NA,NA,TRBJ1-5
TGCGCCAGCAGCCAAGGTGAGATCGGAAACATTCAGTACTTC,CASSQGEIGNIQYF,TRBV4-1,NA,once,TRBJ2-4
TGTGCCAGCAGCTTAGAGAGCCTAGCGGGGAGGCCCTCCTACAATGAGCAGTTCTTC,CASSLESLAGRPSYNEQFF,TRBV7-2,TRBD2,few,TRBJ2-1
TGTGCCAGTAGTAGCCGGCGAGCAGATACGCAGTATTTT,CASSSRRADTQYF,TRBV19,NA,NA,TRBJ2-3
TGTGCCAGCAGTCCCGGGACAGGGTCCTACGAGCAGTACTTC,CASSPGTGSYEQYF,TRBV28,TRBD1,NA,TRBJ2-7
TGTGCCAGCTCCAACAGGGTATCTACGCACGAGCAGTACTTC,CASSNRVSTHEQYF,TRBV18,NA,NA,TRBJ2-7
TGTGCCAGCAGCCAACCGAGGGACAGGGGAAAACAGGATCAGCCCCAGCATTTT,CASSQPRDRGKQDQPQHF,TRBV4-2,TRBD1,NA,TRBJ1-5
TGTGCCAGCAGCTTAGGGGTATCGGAGACCCAGTACTTC,CASSLGVSETQYF,TRBV7-2,NA,NA,TRBJ2-5
TGTGCCAGCAGCTTGCCCCAGCGGGTAGTAGCCGGGGAGCTGTTTTTT,CASSLPQRVVAGELFF,TRBV5-8,NA,NA,TRBJ2-2
TGCGGCCTGGGGGCTTTGAGTGGAACAGCTGGGGCCAACGTCCTGACTTTC,CGLGALSGTAGANVLTF,TRBV30,NA,NA,TRBJ2-6
TGTGCCAGCAGCACAACTTGGTACGAGCAGTACTTC,CASSTTWYEQYF,TRBV7-9,NA,NA,TRBJ2-7
TGCGCCAGCAGCCAAGATCGACAGATCGGAGCGGGATTCCCATATGAGCAGTTCTTC,CASSQDRQIGAGFPYEQFF,TRBV4-1,TRBD2,NA,TRBJ2-1
TGTGCCAGCAGTTTAGTAGATACGCAGTATTTT,CASSLVDTQYF,TRBV12-3/TRBV12-4,NA,NA,TRBJ2-3
TGTGCCAGCAGCCCGGGACTAGCGGGAGTTGGGACCCAGTACTTC,CASSPGLAGVGTQYF,TRBV7-9,TRBD2,NA,TRBJ2-5
TGTGCCAGCAGCTCATCTGCTGAAAAACTGTTTTTT,CASSSSAEKLFF,TRBV7-9,NA,NA,TRBJ1-4
TGCGCCAGCAGCTTCAGGGACTCCTACGAGCAGTACTTC,CASSFRDSYEQYF,TRBV5-1,NA,NA,TRBJ2-7
TGCGCCAGCAGCCCCGGGACAGGGGTAGAAAAACTGTTTTTT,CASSPGTGVEKLFF,TRBV5-1,TRBD1,NA,TRBJ1-4
TGTGCCAGCAGCCCCTTCCCCCTGGCCCCGGGAATAAGAACTGAAGCTTTCTTT,CASSPFPLAPGIRTEAFF,TRBV7-2,NA,NA,TRBJ1-1
TGTGCCAGTAGTAGGGCCAGGGGTTACGGCTACACCTTC,CASSRARGYGYTF,TRBV19,NA,NA,TRBJ1-2
TGTGCCAGCAGTAGAGACTCTGGAAACACCATATATTTT,CASSRDSGNTIYF,TRBV2,NA,NA,TRBJ1-3
TGTGCCTCCCAGGGAGGTAATGAAAAACTGTTTTTT,CASQGGNEKLFF,TRBV30,NA,once,TRBJ1-4
TGTGCCAGCAGCTTAGGACAGCCTAATGAAAAACTGTTTTTT,CASSLGQPNEKLFF,TRBV7-8,NA,NA,TRBJ1-4
TGTGCCAGCACGCCGCCGGGACTTTCAAATGAGCAGTTCTTC,CASTPPGLSNEQFF,TRBV6-5,NA,NA,TRBJ2-1
TGTGCCAGCAGGCCGGGACACCGAACCTACGAGCAGTACTTC,CASRPGHRTYEQYF,TRBV28,NA,NA,TRBJ2-7
TGTGCCAGCAGTGACCAGGGACAGGGAAACGAAAAACTGTTTTTT,CASSDQGQGNEKLFF,TRBV6-6,TRBD1,NA,TRBJ1-4
TGTGCCAGCCAAGGGGCCCGCTACGAGCAGTACTTC,CASQGARYEQYF,TRBV27,NA,NA,TRBJ2-7
TGTGCCAGCAGTTCGTATTCCCAGCATTTT,CASSSYSQHF,TRBV28,NA,NA,TRBJ1-5
TGTGCCATCAGGACTAGCAAAGCCAACAGCCCCACAGATACGCAGTATTTT,CAIRTSKANSPTDTQYF,TRBV10-3,TRBD2,NA,TRBJ2-3
TGTGCCAGCTCCTTACGGACGCTGGAAGAGACCCAGTACTTC,CASSLRTLEETQYF,TRBV18,NA,NA,TRBJ2-5
TGTGCCAGCAGCTTAACTGGGGGGATCTACGAGCAGTACTTC,CASSLTGGIYEQYF,TRBV27,NA,NA,TRBJ2-7
TGTGCCAGCAGTGAAGACAGAAGCTCCTACAATGAGCAGTTCTTC,CASSEDRSSYNEQFF,TRBV6-1,NA,NA,TRBJ2-1
TGTGCCAGCAGCTTAGGGGTCGGACTAGCTTTCTACGAGCAGTACTTC,CASSLGVGLAFYEQYF,TRBV7-2,TRBD2,NA,TRBJ2-7
TGTGCCAGCAGCTCCGAAGCCCTGAACACTGAAGCTTTCTTT,CASSSEALNTEAFF,TRBV7-8,NA,NA,TRBJ1-1